The 8 T cell receptor beta chains reported below all come from one sample, sequenced in a study of T-cell reconstitution after alpha-beta-depleted transplantation in children. Unique molecular identifiers were used to barcode this TCRbeta library. A single record per CDR3 protein comes from TCRdb applying MiXCR to the PCR reads. The table has around 15,000 distinct CDR3 sequences, 5% to 5.5% seen once. The sample consisted of PBMCs, taken before TCRalphabeta/CD19-depleted stem cell transplant. Receptor source: a boy younger than 18 with acute lymphoblastic leukemia, due to receive a stem cell transplant.

In its sample, this clonotype was seen many times. CDR3 region: CATSRDSANSPLHF. The CDR3 coding sequence is TGTGCCACCAGCAGAGATTCGGCTAATTCACCCCTCCACTTT. The chain uses TRBV15 and TRBJ1-6; D unresolved. This CDR3 is 14 amino acids long. Trimming left V 0 bases short and J 6 bases short, with 6 bases between. CDR1 is LNHNV and CDR2 is YYDKDF in the germline V gene (reference sequence).

This clonotype was recorded many times. The chain combines TRBV11-2 with TRBJ1-1, with D possibly matching TRBD1 (6 bases). V lost 5 bases, J lost 1 base, and 11 bases lay in between. CDR1 SGHAT and CDR2 FQNNGV come from the germline V gene. The CDR3 covers 14 residues. For the CDR3, the DNA is TGTGCCAGCAGCGTATACAGGGCGAACACTGAAGCTTTCTTT. It is translated as CASSVYRANTEAFF.

By share of the sample, this clonotype is medium-sized. The chain is built from TRBV4-1 and TRBJ1-5, with a tentative D call TRBD1 (6 bases). The CDR3 runs 15 residues. V was shortened by 4 bases and J by 3 bases, with 13 bases between the two germline ends. Germline values: CDR1 MGHRA, CDR2 YSYEKL. The CDR3 here is CASSLLQGDNQPQHF. The CDR3 DNA is TGCGCCAGCAGCCTCCTACAGGGAGACAATCAGCCCCAGCATTTT.

This clonotype rates as medium-sized. The genes are TRBV24-1 and TRBJ1-1; D uncertain. Germline CDR1 reads KGHDR; CDR2 reads SFDVKD. V lost 3 bases to trimming and J lost 9 bases, with 7 bases between them. The CDR3 is made up of 11 amino acids. The CDR3 DNA reads TGTGCCACCAGTGATGGGAGAAAAGCTTTCTTT. Its protein product is CATSDGRKAFF.

This clonotype is deemed medium-sized. The V gene is TRBV29-1, the J gene TRBJ2-7; D may be TRBD1 (6 bases). Trimming removed 7 bases at V and 2 bases at J, with 9 bases between. This CDR3 is built from 11 residues. The germline V gene encodes CDR1 SQVTM and CDR2 ANQGSEA. CDR3 coding DNA: TGCAGCGCAGGACAGACCTACGAGCAGTACTTC. This encodes CSAGQTYEQYF.

This clonotype was recorded at least ten times. This rearrangement joins TRBV6-5 to TRBJ2-2; weak D call: TRBD2 (5 bases). The germline V gene encodes CDR1 MNHEY and CDR2 SVGAGI. The CDR3 is 14 amino acids. Trimming removed 4 bases from V and 5 bases from J, with 11 bases in between. This chain's CDR3 is CASSSYGVTGELFF. The CDR3 DNA reads as TGTGCCAGCAGTTCCTACGGGGTAACCGGGGAGCTGTTTTTT.

This clonotype has ten or more counts. The chain links TRBV7-9 to TRBJ1-6, with unresolved D. Germline CDR1 reads SEHNR; CDR2 reads FQNEAQ (reference sequence). The V end was cut by 4 bases, the J end by 9 bases, with 13 bases between. The CDR3 loop spans 14 amino acids. The CDR3 DNA is TGTGCCAGCAGCTCTCCGGTAGGCGGTTCACCCCTCCACTTT. This gives the protein CASSSPVGGSPLHF.

This clonotype was picked up many times. The J gene is TRBJ2-1, the V gene TRBV19, with 15 positions matching TRBD2. Germline lookup yields CDR1 LNHDA and CDR2 SQIVND (reference sequence). The CDR3 extends over 17 amino acids. With V trimmed by 5 bases and J by 4 bases, 6 bases remained unmatched. The CDR3 nucleotides are TGTGCCAGTAGTTCGGGACTAGCGGGGGGACTATACAATGAGCAGTTCTTC. Protein product: CASSSGLAGGLYNEQFF.